Each of the 2 T cell receptor beta chains below was sequenced from the same sample in a study of identical twins. TCRdb itself ran the 5' RACE reads through MiXCR, one entry per CDR3 protein. Among a few hundred thousand distinct CDR3 sequences listed, about 15% were seen once. These sequences were also reported in another study, on yellow fever vaccine responses in identical twins.

The source material was CD4+ T cells sorted from blood. The receptors were gathered from a woman under 30 in good health.

This chain connects TRBV27 to TRBJ2-5, with 7 bases aligning to TRBD1. V lost 3 bases, J lost 5 bases, and 12 bases stayed unmatched. The CDR3 loop spans 16 amino acids. In germline, CDR1 is MNHEY, CDR2 SMNVEV (reference sequence). The CDR3 DNA sequence: TGTGCCAGCAGTTTCTCAAAAGGGGGCAGAAGGGAGACCCAGTACTTC. Its protein product is CASSFSKGGRRETQYF.

The J gene is TRBJ2-1, the V gene TRBV7-9; D may be TRBD1 (6 bases). The germline V gene has CDR1 SEHNR and CDR2 FQNEAQ (reference sequence). The CDR3 is made up of 16 amino acids. With 1 base removed from V and 0 bases from J, the gap between germline ends came to 10 bases. CDR3: CASSLVQGYSYNEQFF. The DNA for the CDR3 is TGTGCCAGCAGCTTAGTTCAGGGGTACTCCTACAATGAGCAGTTCTTC.